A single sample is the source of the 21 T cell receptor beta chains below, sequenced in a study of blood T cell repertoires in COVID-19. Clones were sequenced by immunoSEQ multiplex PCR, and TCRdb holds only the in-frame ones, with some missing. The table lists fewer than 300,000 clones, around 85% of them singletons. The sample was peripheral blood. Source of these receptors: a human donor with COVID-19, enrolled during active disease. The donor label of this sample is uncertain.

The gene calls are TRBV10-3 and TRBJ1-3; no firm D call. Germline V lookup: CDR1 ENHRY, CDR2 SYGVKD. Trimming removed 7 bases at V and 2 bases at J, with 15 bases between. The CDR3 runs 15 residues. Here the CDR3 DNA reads TGTGCCATCACTGAAGGGAGTGACGCTGGAAACACCATATATTTT. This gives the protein CAITEGSDAGNTIYF.

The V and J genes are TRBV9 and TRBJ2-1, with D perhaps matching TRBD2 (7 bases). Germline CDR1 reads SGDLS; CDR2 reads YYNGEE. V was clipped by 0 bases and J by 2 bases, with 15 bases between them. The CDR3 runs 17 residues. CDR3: CASSVGGGGAAYNEQFF. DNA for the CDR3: TGTGCCAGCAGCGTAGGGGGAGGGGGAGCGGCCTACAATGAGCAGTTCTTC.

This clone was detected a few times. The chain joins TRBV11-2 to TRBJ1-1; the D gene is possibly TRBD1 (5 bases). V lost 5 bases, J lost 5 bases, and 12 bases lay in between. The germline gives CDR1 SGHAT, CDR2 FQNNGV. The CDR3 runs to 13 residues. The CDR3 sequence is CASSRVGGTEAFF. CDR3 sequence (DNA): TGTGCCAGCAGCCGGGTCGGGGGAACTGAAGCTTTCTTT.

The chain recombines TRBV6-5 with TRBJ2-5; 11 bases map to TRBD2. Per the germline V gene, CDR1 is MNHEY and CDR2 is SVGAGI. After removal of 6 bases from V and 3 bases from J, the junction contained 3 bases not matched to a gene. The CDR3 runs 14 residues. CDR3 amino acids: CASRETSGKETQYF. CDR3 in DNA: TGTGCCAGCAGAGAGACTAGCGGGAAAGAGACCCAGTACTTC.

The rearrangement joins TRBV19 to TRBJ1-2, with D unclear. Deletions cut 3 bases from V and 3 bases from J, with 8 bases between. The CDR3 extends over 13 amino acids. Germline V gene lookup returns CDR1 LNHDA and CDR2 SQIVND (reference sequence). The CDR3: CASSIRGYYGYTF. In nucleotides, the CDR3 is TGTGCCAGTAGTATCAGAGGGTACTATGGCTACACCTTC.

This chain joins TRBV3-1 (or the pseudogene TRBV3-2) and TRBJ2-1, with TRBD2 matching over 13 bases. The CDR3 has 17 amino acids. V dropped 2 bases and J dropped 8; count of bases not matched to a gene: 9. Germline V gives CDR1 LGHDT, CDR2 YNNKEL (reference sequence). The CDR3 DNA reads TGTGCCAGCAGCCAAACACTAGCGGGAGGGAGAAGTGATGAGCAGTTCTTC. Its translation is CASSQTLAGGRSDEQFF.

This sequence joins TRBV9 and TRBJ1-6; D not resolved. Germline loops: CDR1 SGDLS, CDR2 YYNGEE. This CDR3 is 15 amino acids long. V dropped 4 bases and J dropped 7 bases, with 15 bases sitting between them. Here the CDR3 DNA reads TGTGCCAGCAGCTTTAGGCCGGACTCGAATTCACCCCTCCACTTT. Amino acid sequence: CASSFRPDSNSPLHF.

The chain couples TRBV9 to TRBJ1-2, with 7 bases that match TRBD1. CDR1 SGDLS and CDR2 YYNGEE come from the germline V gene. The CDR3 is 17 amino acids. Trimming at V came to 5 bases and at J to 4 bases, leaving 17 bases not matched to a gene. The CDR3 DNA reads TGTGCCAGCAGTGCGTACAATGTACAGGGGAGTTCCTATGGCTACACCTTC. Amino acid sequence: CASSAYNVQGSSYGYTF.

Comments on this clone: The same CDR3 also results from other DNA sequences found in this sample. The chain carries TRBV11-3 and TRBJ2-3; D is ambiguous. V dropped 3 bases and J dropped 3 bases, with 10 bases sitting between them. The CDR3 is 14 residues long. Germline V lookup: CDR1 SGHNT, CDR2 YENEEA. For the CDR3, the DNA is TGTGCCAGCAGCTTGGGCCCTTCAACAGATACGCAGTATTTT. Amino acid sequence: CASSLGPSTDTQYF.

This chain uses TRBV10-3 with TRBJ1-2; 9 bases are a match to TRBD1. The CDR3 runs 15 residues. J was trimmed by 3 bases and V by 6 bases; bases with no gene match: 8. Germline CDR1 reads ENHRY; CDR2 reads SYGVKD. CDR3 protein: CAISPQQGADYGYTF. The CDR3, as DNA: TGTGCCATCAGCCCGCAACAGGGGGCCGACTATGGCTACACCTTC.

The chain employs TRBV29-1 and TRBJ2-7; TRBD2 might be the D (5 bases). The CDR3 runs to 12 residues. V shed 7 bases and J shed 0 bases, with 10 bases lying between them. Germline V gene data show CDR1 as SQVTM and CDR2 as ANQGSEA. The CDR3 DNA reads TGCAGCGCTTCAGCGGCCTCCTACGAGCAGTACTTC. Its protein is CSASAASYEQYF.

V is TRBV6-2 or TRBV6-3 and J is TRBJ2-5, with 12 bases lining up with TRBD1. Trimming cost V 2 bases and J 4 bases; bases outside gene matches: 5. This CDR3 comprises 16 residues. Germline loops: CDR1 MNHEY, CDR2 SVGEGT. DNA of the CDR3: TGTGCCAGCAGTTACCCCCGGGACAGGGGGCGAGAGACCCAGTACTTC. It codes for CASSYPRDRGRETQYF.

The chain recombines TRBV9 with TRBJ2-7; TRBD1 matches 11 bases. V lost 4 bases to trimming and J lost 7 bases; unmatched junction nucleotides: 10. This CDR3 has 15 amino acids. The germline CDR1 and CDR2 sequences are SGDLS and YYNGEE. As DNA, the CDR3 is TGTGCCAGCAGCTCACGGACAGGGGGCCTTGGGGAGCAGTACTTC. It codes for CASSSRTGGLGEQYF.

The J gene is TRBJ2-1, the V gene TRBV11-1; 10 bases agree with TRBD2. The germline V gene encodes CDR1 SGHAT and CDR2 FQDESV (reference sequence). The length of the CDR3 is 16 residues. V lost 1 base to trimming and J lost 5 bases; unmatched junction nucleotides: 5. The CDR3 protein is CASSLESAGGNNEQFF. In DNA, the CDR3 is TGTGCCAGCAGCTTAGAGTCAGCGGGAGGGAACAATGAGCAGTTCTTC.

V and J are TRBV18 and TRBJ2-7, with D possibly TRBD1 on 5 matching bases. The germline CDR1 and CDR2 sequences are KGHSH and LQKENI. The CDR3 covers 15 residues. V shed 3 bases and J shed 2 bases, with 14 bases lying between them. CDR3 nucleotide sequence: TGTGCCAGCTCACCGGATTGGGCAGGGACCTACGAGCAGTACTTC. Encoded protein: CASSPDWAGTYEQYF.

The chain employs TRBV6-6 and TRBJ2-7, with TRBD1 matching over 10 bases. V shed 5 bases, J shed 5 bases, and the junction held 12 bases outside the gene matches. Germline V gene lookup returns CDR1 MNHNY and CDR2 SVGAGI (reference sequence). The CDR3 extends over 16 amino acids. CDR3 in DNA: TGTGCCAGCAGTCCCAACCGGGACAGGGGTGCTCACGAGCAGTACTTC. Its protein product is CASSPNRDRGAHEQYF.

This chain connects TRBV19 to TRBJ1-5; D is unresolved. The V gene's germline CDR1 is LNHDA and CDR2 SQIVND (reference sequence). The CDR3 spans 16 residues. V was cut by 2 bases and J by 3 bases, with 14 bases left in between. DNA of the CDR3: TGTGCCAGTAGTATATCCTACGGAGGGTCCAATCAGCCCCAGCATTTT. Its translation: CASSISYGGSNQPQHF.

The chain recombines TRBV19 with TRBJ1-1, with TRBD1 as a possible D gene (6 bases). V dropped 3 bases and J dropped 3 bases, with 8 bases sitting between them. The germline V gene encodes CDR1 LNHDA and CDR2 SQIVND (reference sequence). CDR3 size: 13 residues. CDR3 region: CASSIGQYTEAFF. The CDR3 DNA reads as TGTGCCAGTAGTATCGGACAGTACACTGAAGCTTTCTTT.

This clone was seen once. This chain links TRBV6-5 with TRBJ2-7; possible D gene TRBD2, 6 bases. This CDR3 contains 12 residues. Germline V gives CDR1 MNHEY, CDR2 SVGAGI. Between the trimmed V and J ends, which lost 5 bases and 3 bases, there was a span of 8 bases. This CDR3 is CASSRSGYEQYF. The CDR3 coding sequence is TGTGCCAGCAGTCGTAGCGGCTACGAGCAGTACTTC.

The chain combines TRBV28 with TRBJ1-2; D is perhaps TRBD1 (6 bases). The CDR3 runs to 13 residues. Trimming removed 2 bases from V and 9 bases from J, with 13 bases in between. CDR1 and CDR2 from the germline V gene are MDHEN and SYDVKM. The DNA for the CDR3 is TGTGCCAGCAGTTTAAACCGGGACATGAGCTACACCTTC. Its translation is CASSLNRDMSYTF.

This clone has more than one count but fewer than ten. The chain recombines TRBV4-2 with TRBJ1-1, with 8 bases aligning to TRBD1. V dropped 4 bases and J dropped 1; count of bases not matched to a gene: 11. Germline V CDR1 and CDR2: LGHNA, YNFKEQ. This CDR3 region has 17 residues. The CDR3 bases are TGTGCCAGCAGCCCCCAGGGGGCCGGGGACGGGAACACTGAAGCTTTCTTT. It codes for CASSPQGAGDGNTEAFF.